This TCR beta chain was profiled in a study of T cells after posttransplantation cyclophosphamide. General observations from the study: Tissue-infiltrating T cells from skin or gut overlapped little with blood T cells. Recipient CMV seropositivity and CMV reactivation strongly tracked TRB clonality. Later blood repertoires were often dominated by clones from the donor CD8+ memory compartment.

The ends lost 5 bases at V and 0 bases at J; junction bases unmatched: 4. In germline, CDR1 is LNHDA, CDR2 SQIVND (reference sequence). This CDR3 comprises 17 residues. Turning to this clone: Antigen specificity is unknown.

Sequencing used immunoSEQ multiplex PCR; TCRdb keeps in-frame clones, though not all of them. Found here are some 47,000 clones, roughly 84% of them singletons; the top ten hold 2.8%. This chain joins TRBV19 and TRBJ2-1, with TRBD2 matching over 13 bases. The specimen sequenced was PBMCs. The source is a man aged 25-40 years with a blood cancer, CMV-positive, and with a related stem cell donor. CDR3 loop: CASSYRTSGSSYNEQFF. CDR3 DNA sequence: TGTGCCAGTAGTTACAGGACTAGCGGGAGCTCCTACAATGAGCAGTTCTTC.